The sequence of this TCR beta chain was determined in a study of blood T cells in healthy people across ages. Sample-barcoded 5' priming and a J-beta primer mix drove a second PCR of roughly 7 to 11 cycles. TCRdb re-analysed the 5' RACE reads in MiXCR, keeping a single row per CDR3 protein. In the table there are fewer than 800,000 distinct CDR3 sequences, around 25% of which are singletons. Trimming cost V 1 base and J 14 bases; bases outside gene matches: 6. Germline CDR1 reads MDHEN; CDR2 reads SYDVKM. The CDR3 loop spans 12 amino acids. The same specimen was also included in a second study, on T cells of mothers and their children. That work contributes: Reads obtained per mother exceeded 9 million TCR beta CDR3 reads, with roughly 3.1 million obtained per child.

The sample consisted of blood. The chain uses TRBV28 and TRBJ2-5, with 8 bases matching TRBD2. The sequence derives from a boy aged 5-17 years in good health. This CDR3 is CASSLFGGAFYF. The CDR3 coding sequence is TGTGCCAGCAGTTTATTCGGGGGGGCCTTTTACTTC.